The sequence of this TCR beta chain was determined in a study of CD8 T cells in ankylosing spondylitis. Notes on the study in general: Apparently characteristic of ankylosing spondylitis blood was a TCR beta motif (about eight highly homologous variants). Reports say disease-linked clones showed up significantly more in matched ankylosing spondylitis synovial fluid. In the blood and synovial fluid of reactive arthritis, some motif variants had been previously reported. CD8+ by phenotype, disease-linked clones were relatively rare in peripheral blood.

This clonotype appeared many times. No antigen is known for it. The J segment lost 1 base and the V segment lost 4 bases, leaving 1 base of the junction unmatched. The CDR3 runs 14 residues. The germline V gene has CDR1 MNHNS and CDR2 SASEGT. TCRdb used MiXCR to reprocess the 5' RACE reads, holding one entry per CDR3 protein. The sample lists 700,000 to 1,000,000 distinct CDR3 sequences; 12% were seen once. Sequenced sample: blood, either unsorted or a sorted T cell fraction (not recorded which). This receptor was obtained from a male donor with ankylosing spondylitis. The rearrangement joins TRBV6-1 to TRBJ1-2; 9 positions match TRBD1. CDR3: CASSATGGNYGYTF. CDR3 bases: TGTGCCAGCAGTGCGACAGGGGGTAACTATGGCTACACCTTC.